This entry is about one T cell receptor beta chain. Mismatch with germline at one junction end may stem from a read error. Germline CDR1 and CDR2: MNHEY and SMNVEV (reference sequence). This CDR3 is built from 14 residues. There were healthy Caucasian individuals from Russia, aged about 6 to 95, serving as donors. The data were obtained in a study of blood T cells in healthy people across ages. Across the study: Capture by template switching was about one barcoded beta molecule per two T cells.

Sample-barcoded 5' priming and a J-beta primer mix drove a second PCR of roughly 6 to 12 cycles. Each cDNA molecule was tagged by a template-switch adaptor with 12 random nucleotides. MiXCR, run by TCRdb on the 5' RACE reads, gives a single entry per CDR3 protein. The sample contains under 1,000,000 distinct CDR3 sequences, around half of which appear only once. The receptor was isolated from a man older than 75 in good health. The gene calls are TRBV27 and TRBJ2-5; 8 nucleotides agree with TRBD1. The sequenced material came from blood. CDR3 nucleotide sequence: TGTACCAGCAGGAGCAGACAGGGGCCGGAGACCCAGTACTTC. Protein: CTSRSRQGPETQYF.